What follows describes a single TCR beta chain. Germline V gives CDR1 GTSNPN, CDR2 SVGIG (reference sequence). The CDR3 length is 16 residues. Trimming cost V 4 bases and J 2 bases; bases outside gene matches: 9. This sample was included in a study of technical replicates of blood from a handful of donors. Here immunoSEQ multiplex PCR was the method, and the copy in TCRdb shows in-frame clones only, minus some. The sample lists about 75,000 clones, 91% occurring once. This clonotype was sampled from a human donor in good health. Some clones in this sample may be carry-over from other donors' samples. Sequenced material: T cells isolated from PBMCs. This rearrangement joins TRBV30 to TRBJ1-2; 11 positions match TRBD1. CDR3 protein: CAWTGTGGMGNYGYTF. The CDR3 DNA follows: TGTGCCTGGACCGGGACAGGGGGTATGGGGAACTATGGCTACACCTTC.